Below, 32 T cell receptor beta chains from the same sample are listed, as sequenced in a study of OX40 agonist ivuxolimab in advanced cancers. Using immunoSEQ multiplex PCR, the repertoire was profiled, and TCRdb retains in-frame clones only, with some absent. Of approximately 89,000 clones in the sample, roughly 91% were seen once. This specimen consisted of CD4+ or CD8+ T cells sorted from blood, obtained in a trial of the OX40 agonist ivuxolimab. The receptors here all came from an adult with an advanced solid tumor such as melanoma, head and neck, liver or kidney cancer.

V usage is TRBV28 and J usage is TRBJ1-5, with D tentatively TRBD1 (5 bases). This CDR3 has 14 amino acids. Trimming cost V 5 bases and J 7 bases, with 15 bases left between them. Germline V gene data show CDR1 as MDHEN and CDR2 as SYDVKM. This chain's CDR3 is CASSLVGGRQPQHF. Written as DNA, the CDR3 is TGTGCCAGCAGTCTGGTGGGGGGACGGCAGCCCCAGCATTTT.

The CDR3 loop reads CASNFWDRGTEAFF. The CDR3 nucleotides read TGTGCCAGCAACTTCTGGGACAGGGGCACTGAAGCTTTCTTT. V gene TRBV27 combines with J gene TRBJ1-1; 10 bases map to TRBD1. CDR1 is MNHEY, CDR2 SMNVEV, per germline (reference sequence). The CDR3 sequence is 14 residues long. V was clipped by 7 bases and J by 4 bases; unmatched bases: 6.

This chain uses TRBV6-7 with TRBJ1-4, with a tentative D call TRBD1 (6 bases). TRBV6-7 is annotated as an ORF whose role is uncertain. The V end was cut by 10 bases, the J end by 6 bases, with 21 bases between. This CDR3 is 15 amino acids long. CDR3 DNA sequence: TGTGCCAACCCGTCTATTTCGGGGGGCGATGAAAAACTGTTTTTT. Protein product: CANPSISGGDEKLFF.

The CDR3 DNA reads as TGCGCCAGCAGCCAGGACAGTGCCTTCTCTGGAAACACCATATATTTT. Its protein product is CASSQDSAFSGNTIYF. The V gene is TRBV4-3, the J gene TRBJ1-3, with TRBD1 as a possible D gene (6 bases). CDR1 is LGHNA, CDR2 YSLEER, per germline. CDR3 length: 16 residues. The V end was cut by 3 bases, the J end by 0 bases, with 12 bases between.

A single count supports this clone. The gene calls are TRBV7-2 and TRBJ2-7, with 7 bases matching TRBD2. Germline assignment: CDR1 SGHTA and CDR2 FQGNSA. The length of the CDR3 is 14 residues. Germline trimming cut 6 bases from V and 3 bases from J; bases unmatched to any gene: 8. Here the CDR3 DNA reads TGTGCCAGCAGTTCCCGGGGACTATTCTACGAGCAGTACTTC. Its protein product is CASSSRGLFYEQYF.

The chain joins TRBV6-1 to TRBJ2-2; 7 nucleotides line up with TRBD2. V lost 3 bases and J lost 5; bases outside the gene matches: 6. CDR3 length equals 15 residues. Germline V CDR1 and CDR2: MNHNS, SASEGT. CDR3 DNA sequence: TGTGCCAGCAGTGACCCCGGGGGGATGACCGGGGAGCTGTTTTTT. Translated, it gives CASSDPGGMTGELFF.

This chain's CDR3 is CASRASGRASDTQYF. As DNA, the CDR3 is TGTGCCAGCAGGGCTAGCGGGAGGGCGTCCGATACGCAGTATTTT. The V and J genes are TRBV2 and TRBJ2-3; 12 bases line up with TRBD2. CDR1 is SNHLY, CDR2 FYNNEI, per germline. The CDR3 contains 15 residues. With V trimmed by 6 bases and J by 6 bases, 7 bases remained unmatched.

This chain joins TRBV19 and TRBJ1-1; D is uncertain. Germline V gives CDR1 LNHDA, CDR2 SQIVND (reference sequence). The CDR3 has 13 amino acids. V lost 5 bases and J 8 bases, leaving 15 bases between the germline ends. CDR3: CASSPDLFSEAFF. The CDR3 DNA sequence: TGTGCCAGTAGTCCGGACCTCTTTTCCGAAGCTTTCTTT.

The rearrangement joins TRBV6-6 to TRBJ2-1, with 9 bases matching TRBD2. Trimming at V came to 2 bases and at J to 3 bases, leaving 2 bases not matched to a gene. Germline CDR1 and CDR2: MNHNY and SVGAGI (reference sequence). CDR3 size: 15 residues. The CDR3 coding sequence is TGTGCCAGCAGTTACGAGCGGGAGGTCTACAATGAGCAGTTCTTC. The encoded protein is CASSYEREVYNEQFF.

V gene TRBV11-2 combines with J gene TRBJ2-1, with D possibly TRBD1 on 5 matching bases. Trimming took off 5 bases at V and 2 bases at J, with 13 bases between the two ends. The CDR3 totals 15 residues. CDR1 is SGHAT, CDR2 FQNNGV, per germline. The CDR3 DNA is TGTGCCAGCAGCCCGGCAGGGCTCGCCTACAATGAGCAGTTCTTC. Encoded protein: CASSPAGLAYNEQFF.

This chain's CDR3 is CASAQGAGEQYF. DNA for the CDR3: TGTGCCAGCGCACAGGGGGCAGGGGAGCAGTACTTC. J is TRBJ2-7 and V is TRBV7-9, with 9 bases fitting TRBD1. Germline V gene data show CDR1 as SEHNR and CDR2 as FQNEAQ (reference sequence). The V segment lost 8 bases and the J segment 7 bases; nucleotides outside the gene matches: 6. The CDR3 length is 12 residues.

A single count supports this clone. The chain links TRBV28 to TRBJ1-1, with no clear D. Deletions cut 5 bases from V and 0 bases from J, with 1 base between. This CDR3 is built from 11 residues. Per the germline V gene, CDR1 is MDHEN and CDR2 is SYDVKM. CDR3 DNA sequence: TGTGCCAGCAGTATGAACACTGAAGCTTTCTTT. This encodes CASSMNTEAFF.

This clone was observed a single time. The chain links TRBV28 to TRBJ2-3; TRBD1 matches at 9 bases. Germline V gives CDR1 MDHEN, CDR2 SYDVKM. This CDR3 comprises 15 residues. V lost 6 bases, J lost 3 bases, and 7 bases stayed unmatched. The CDR3 DNA sequence: TGTGCCAGCAGGCGGGGGACAGGGCTAACAGATACGCAGTATTTT. Amino acid sequence: CASRRGTGLTDTQYF.

The rearrangement uses TRBV2 and TRBJ1-2; 11 bases match TRBD1. The trim removed 7 bases at V and 4 bases at J, leaving 5 bases unmatched. The CDR3 loop spans 14 amino acids. From germline, CDR1 is SNHLY and CDR2 FYNNEI. The CDR3 region is CASTRTGGFYGYTF. CDR3 coding DNA: TGTGCCAGCACCCGGACAGGGGGCTTCTATGGCTACACCTTC.

The V gene is TRBV7-2, the J gene TRBJ2-7; 10 nucleotides match TRBD2. The CDR3 has 14 residues. CDR1 and CDR2 (germline): SGHTA, FQGNSA. V shed 3 bases, J shed 4 bases, and the junction held 3 bases outside the gene matches. The CDR3 loop is CASSFPTSGYEQYF. The CDR3 DNA sequence: TGTGCCAGCAGCTTTCCGACTAGCGGGTACGAGCAGTACTTC.

The chain links TRBV28 to TRBJ2-2; D call uncertain. This CDR3 comprises 14 residues. Germline V gives CDR1 MDHEN, CDR2 SYDVKM. The V and J ends lost 1 base and 13 bases respectively, with 16 bases between them. The CDR3 DNA follows: TGTGCCAGCAGTTTATCCTCCCCCATGGGCGGGCTGTTTTTT. Its translation: CASSLSSPMGGLFF.

This clone has just one count. V and J are TRBV2 and TRBJ2-7; the match to TRBD2 covers 7 bases. The CDR3 has 13 residues. V shed 6 bases, J shed 4 bases, and the junction held 6 bases outside the gene matches. Germline CDR1 and CDR2: SNHLY and FYNNEI. CDR3 amino acids: CASSLAESYEQYF. In DNA form, the CDR3 reads TGTGCCAGCAGCCTAGCGGAAAGTTACGAGCAGTACTTC.

The chain combines TRBV7-9 with TRBJ2-5, with 8 bases aligning to TRBD2. Germline V lookup: CDR1 SEHNR, CDR2 FQNEAQ (reference sequence). This CDR3 contains 14 residues. V dropped 3 bases and J dropped 2; count of bases not matched to a gene: 2. The DNA for the CDR3 is TGTGCCAGCAGCTTCGGCGGGGGGCAAGAGACCCAGTACTTC. Its translation is CASSFGGGQETQYF.

Sample share makes this clone medium-sized. The rearrangement uses TRBV4-1 and TRBJ1-2; possible D gene TRBD1, 5 bases. Per germline, CDR1 MGHRA and CDR2 YSYEKL. This CDR3 has 15 amino acids. Trimming pared 2 bases from V and 7 bases from J, leaving 17 bases between. CDR3 protein: CASSQLMRGRAGYTF. The CDR3 DNA reads TGCGCCAGCAGCCAATTAATGAGGGGCCGTGCTGGCTACACCTTC.

The rearrangement uses TRBV28 and TRBJ1-1, with a weak D call TRBD1 (5 bases). The germline V gene encodes CDR1 MDHEN and CDR2 SYDVKM. V dropped 1 base and J dropped 11 bases, with 11 bases sitting between them. CDR3 length: 12 residues. The CDR3 nucleotides are TGTGCCAGCAGTTTATTGCAGGGTGAGGCTTTCTTT. Its protein is CASSLLQGEAFF.

The chain couples TRBV4-2 to TRBJ2-1; 11 bases are a match to TRBD2. The V gene end was trimmed by 0 bases and the J gene end by 7 bases; junction bases not matched to a gene: 5. Per germline, CDR1 LGHNA and CDR2 YNFKEQ. CDR3 length equals 16 residues. CDR3 sequence: CASSQDTSGSGNEQFF. CDR3 DNA sequence: TGTGCCAGCAGCCAAGATACTAGCGGGAGTGGTAATGAGCAGTTCTTC.

The chain is built from TRBV4-1 and TRBJ2-1, with 11 bases aligning to TRBD2. This CDR3 has 18 residues. CDR1 and CDR2 (germline): MGHRA, YSYEKL. The V and J ends lost 3 bases and 0 bases, in that order; junction bases with no gene match: 7. CDR3 bases: TGCGCCAGCAGCCATACCGGACTAGCGGGTAGCTCCTACAATGAGCAGTTCTTC. Translating it yields CASSHTGLAGSSYNEQFF.

The chain employs TRBV29-1 and TRBJ1-1, with TRBD1 identical over 7 bases. Germline V gives CDR1 SQVTM, CDR2 ANQGSEA. The CDR3 has 14 amino acids. V was clipped by 6 bases and J by 1 base; unmatched bases: 8. The chain's CDR3 is CSVMTGHTNTEAFF. CDR3 coding DNA: TGCAGCGTAATGACAGGGCATACGAACACTGAAGCTTTCTTT.

The rearrangement joins TRBV16 to TRBJ1-2; D unresolved. The CDR3 covers 15 residues. The V and J ends lost 0 bases and 4 bases respectively, with 12 bases between them. Germline CDR1 is KGHSY and CDR2 is FQNENV. CDR3 sequence (DNA): TGTGCCAGCAGCCAATCGGCGGAAGGGCGCTATGGCTACACCTTC. Protein product: CASSQSAEGRYGYTF.

The rearrangement uses TRBV30 and TRBJ2-1, with 9 bases aligning to TRBD1. CDR1 is GTSNPN and CDR2 is SVGIG in the germline V gene (reference sequence). The CDR3 totals 13 residues. Trimming took 3 bases from V and 7 from J; bases not matched to a gene: 4. The CDR3 coding sequence is TGTGCCTGGAGATTGACAGGGGGGAATGAGCAGTTCTTC. This encodes CAWRLTGGNEQFF.

This clone was picked up one time. This chain links TRBV6-5 with TRBJ1-2; unclear D gene. The CDR3 length is 15 residues. V lost 4 bases and J 3 bases, leaving 15 bases between the germline ends. Germline CDR1 is MNHEY and CDR2 is SVGAGI. The CDR3 coding sequence is TGTGCCAGCAGTTCTCCGGGAGCCGGGGACTATGGCTACACCTTC. It codes for CASSSPGAGDYGYTF.

The rearrangement links TRBV6-5 to TRBJ2-7, with 14 bases identical to TRBD2. The CDR3 totals 15 residues. Germline trimming cut 6 bases from V and 7 bases from J; bases unmatched to any gene: 8. Per germline, CDR1 MNHEY and CDR2 SVGAGI. Here the CDR3 reads CASRTTGLAGVEQYF. CDR3 DNA: TGTGCCAGCAGAACCACGGGACTAGCGGGAGTAGAGCAGTACTTC.

The gene calls are TRBV6-6 and TRBJ2-5; D possibly corresponds to TRBD2 (6 bases). The CDR3 has 12 amino acids. From germline, CDR1 is MNHNY and CDR2 SVGAGI (reference sequence). Trimming removed 8 bases from V and 4 bases from J, with 11 bases in between. CDR3 in amino acids: CASRTIAETQYF. The CDR3 region has the DNA TGTGCCAGCCGGACTATTGCAGAGACCCAGTACTTC.

On this clone: Mismatch with germline at one junction end may stem from a read error. Other DNA variants within this sample encode the same CDR3. The CDR3 sequence is CASSHGAAASVADTQYF. The CDR3 region has the DNA TGTGCCAGCAGCCACGGGGCCGCGGCTAGCGTAGCAGATACGCAGTATTTT. The rearrangement links TRBV5-1 to TRBJ2-3; D is perhaps TRBD2 (6 bases). Germline V CDR1 and CDR2: SGHRS, YFSETQ. This CDR3 region has 17 residues.

V gene TRBV7-2 combines with J gene TRBJ2-5, with D perhaps matching TRBD1 (7 bases). Germline CDR1 SGHTA, CDR2 FQGNSA. The CDR3 extends over 15 amino acids. Trimming removed 5 bases from V and 4 bases from J, with 17 bases in between. The CDR3 sequence: CASSQGGGVGETQYF. The CDR3 DNA reads as TGTGCCAGCAGCCAAGGGGGCGGGGTTGGAGAGACCCAGTACTTC.

This clone was seen a handful of times. The genes are TRBV5-4 and TRBJ1-4; D unresolved. Germline lookup yields CDR1 SGHNT and CDR2 YYREEE (reference sequence). V was trimmed by 0 bases and J by 10 bases, leaving 7 bases between them. The CDR3 is made up of 12 amino acids. CDR3 amino acids: CASSLEGGKLFF. The CDR3 DNA follows: TGTGCCAGCAGCTTGGAGGGTGGAAAACTGTTTTTT.

The genes are TRBV27 and TRBJ2-5, with 10 bases that match TRBD2. Germline V lookup: CDR1 MNHEY, CDR2 SMNVEV (reference sequence). The length of the CDR3 is 15 residues. The trim removed 5 bases at V and 4 bases at J, leaving 7 bases unmatched. CDR3 protein: CASSPLAGARETQYF. The CDR3 bases are TGTGCCAGCAGTCCTCTAGCGGGAGCGAGAGAGACCCAGTACTTC.